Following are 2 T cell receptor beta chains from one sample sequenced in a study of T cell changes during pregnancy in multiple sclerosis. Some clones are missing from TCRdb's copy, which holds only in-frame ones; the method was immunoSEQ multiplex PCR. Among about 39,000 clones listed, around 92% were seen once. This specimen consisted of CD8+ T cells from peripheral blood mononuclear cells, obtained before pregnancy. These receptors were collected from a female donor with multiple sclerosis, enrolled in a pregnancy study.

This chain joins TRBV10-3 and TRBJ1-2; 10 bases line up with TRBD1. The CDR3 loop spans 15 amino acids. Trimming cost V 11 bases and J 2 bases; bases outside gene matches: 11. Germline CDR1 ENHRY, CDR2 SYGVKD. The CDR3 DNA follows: TGTGCCTTCATGTCCCGGGACAGGGGAAACTATGGCTACACCTTC. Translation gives CAFMSRDRGNYGYTF.

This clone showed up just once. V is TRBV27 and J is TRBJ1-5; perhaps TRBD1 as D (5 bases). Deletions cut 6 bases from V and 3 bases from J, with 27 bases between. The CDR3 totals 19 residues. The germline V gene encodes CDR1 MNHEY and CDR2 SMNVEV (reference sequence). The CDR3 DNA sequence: TGTGCCAGCAGCCCGTCCCCCATGGCCCAGGGTAGTCTCAATCAGCCCCAGCATTTT. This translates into CASSPSPMAQGSLNQPQHF.